The next 29 T cell receptor beta chains were all read from a single sample in a study of T-cell memory formation after mild COVID-19. One entry per CDR3 protein results from TCRdb running MiXCR on the 5' RACE reads. The sample consists of about 350,000 distinct CDR3 sequences, about an eighth of them appearing once. Sequenced material: PBMCs or a T cell subset sorted from them (not recorded which). These receptors came from a man aged 18 to 29 who had mild COVID-19 (a few samples of this study predate the infection). Cell type and time point are not known.

This clonotype was counted a few times. The V call is TRBV5-1, the J call TRBJ1-1, with D possibly matching TRBD1 (5 bases). CDR1 and CDR2 from the germline V gene are SGHRS and YFSETQ. CDR3 size: 14 residues. Trimming removed 4 bases at V and 7 bases at J, with 17 bases between. DNA for the CDR3: TGCGCCAGCAGCCCATGGGGGGAAAATAGTGAAGCTTTCTTT. It yields the protein CASSPWGENSEAFF. Together with reference TRBV5-1 and TRBJ1-1, the CDR3 gives the full variable domain: KAGVTQTPRYLIKTRGQQVTLSCSPISGHRSVSWYQQTPGQGLQFLFEYFSETQRNKGNFPGRFSGRQFSNSRSEMNVSTLELGDSALYLCASSPWGENSEAFFGQGTRLTVV.

The V call is TRBV4-2, the J call TRBJ1-1; D perhaps matches TRBD1 (5 bases). V was trimmed by 0 bases and J by 1 base, leaving 12 bases between them. The V gene's germline CDR1 is LGHNA and CDR2 YNFKEQ. The CDR3 contains 16 residues. The CDR3 loop reads CASSQEVGVQNTEAFF. CDR3 sequence (DNA): TGTGCCAGCAGCCAAGAAGTGGGGGTTCAGAACACTGAAGCTTTCTTT.

Many counts were recorded for this clonotype. J is TRBJ1-5 and V is TRBV10-1; no firm D call. Germline V gives CDR1 WNHNN, CDR2 SYGVQD (reference sequence). The CDR3 sequence is 14 residues long. Trimming stripped 4 bases from V and 5 bases from J, with 12 bases between. The CDR3 sequence is CASSGGNRDQPQHF. CDR3 bases: TGCGCCAGCAGTGGAGGGAATAGGGATCAGCCCCAGCATTTT.

The table lists this clonotype with a few counts. The chain combines TRBV5-1 with TRBJ2-2, with D unclear. Trimming removed 2 bases from V and 4 bases from J, with 9 bases in between. CDR1 and CDR2 from the germline V gene are SGHRS and YFSETQ. CDR3 length: 14 amino acids. In DNA, the CDR3 is TGCGCCAGCAGCTTAACCCAGATCACCGGGGAGCTGTTTTTT. It translates to CASSLTQITGELFF.

This clonotype has a handful of counts. The chain has TRBV5-4 and TRBJ2-5; D not certain. This CDR3 is 12 amino acids long. CDR1 and CDR2 from the germline V gene are SGHNT and YYREEE (reference sequence). V gave up 4 bases and J gave up 2 bases, with 6 bases separating them. The CDR3 DNA reads as TGTGCCAGCAGCAACGGACAAGAGACCCAGTACTTC. Translated: CASSNGQETQYF.

In its sample, this clonotype was seen a few times. The J gene is TRBJ2-1, the V gene TRBV6-2 or TRBV6-3; the D gene is possibly TRBD1 (5 bases). Trimming stripped 5 bases from V and 4 bases from J, with 12 bases between. Germline assignment: CDR1 MNHEY and CDR2 SVGEGT. The length of the CDR3 is 14 residues. The CDR3 bases are TGTGCCAGCAGTCCAGTGGGGCGTTACAATGAGCAGTTCTTC. The encoded protein is CASSPVGRYNEQFF.

The rearrangement joins TRBV11-2 to TRBJ2-7; 10 bases fit TRBD1. The ends lost 3 bases at V and 3 bases at J; junction bases unmatched: 11. Per the germline V gene, CDR1 is SGHAT and CDR2 is FQNNGV. This CDR3 region has 17 residues. This CDR3 reads CASSFSLTGGEDYEQYF. The CDR3 DNA follows: TGTGCCAGCAGCTTCTCTTTGACAGGGGGCGAGGACTACGAGCAGTACTTC.

V usage is TRBV3-1 and J usage is TRBJ2-1, with TRBD2 identical over 10 bases. This CDR3 is built from 16 residues. Germline V gene lookup returns CDR1 LGHDT and CDR2 YNNKEL (reference sequence). The V segment lost 1 base and the J segment 8 bases; nucleotides outside the gene matches: 8. CDR3 nucleotides: TGTGCCAGCAGCCAAGCGAACCTAGCGGGGGCGGATGAGCAGTTCTTC. It encodes CASSQANLAGADEQFF.

The table lists this clonotype with many counts. This chain joins TRBV7-2 and TRBJ2-2; the match to TRBD2 covers 13 bases. This CDR3 is 19 amino acids long. After removal of 2 bases from V and 1 base from J, the junction contained 7 bases not matched to a gene. Germline CDR1 is SGHTA and CDR2 is FQGNSA. The CDR3 DNA sequence: TGTGCCAGCAGCTTAAACCCCCGGACTAGCGGGGGGAACACCGGGGAGCTGTTTTTT. Its protein product is CASSLNPRTSGGNTGELFF.

This clonotype was observed a handful of times. The chain joins TRBV2 to TRBJ2-2, with unresolved D. The germline V and J ends were trimmed by 4 bases and 2 bases, with 8 bases remaining between them. The CDR3 loop spans 14 amino acids. From germline, CDR1 is SNHLY and CDR2 FYNNEI. The chain's CDR3 is CASSGIGNTGELFF. CDR3 nucleotides: TGTGCCAGCAGTGGTATAGGTAACACCGGGGAGCTGTTTTTT.

This clonotype turned up a few times. This CDR3 reads CATSSVMGGGEEAFF. CDR3 in DNA: TGTGCCACCAGCAGCGTAATGGGGGGAGGGGAGGAAGCTTTCTTT. V usage is TRBV15 and J usage is TRBJ1-1; a possible D gene is TRBD1 (5 bases). V lost 3 bases and J 8 bases, leaving 19 bases between the germline ends. Germline CDR1 LNHNV, CDR2 YYDKDF (reference sequence). This CDR3 has 15 residues.

With respect to this clonotype: Just one base apart from a much larger clone, this may be a read error. The chain combines TRBV19 with TRBJ1-1; 8 bases line up with TRBD1. Germline CDR1 is LNHDA and CDR2 is SQIVND (reference sequence). CDR3 length: 14 amino acids. V was clipped by 10 bases and J by 3 bases; unmatched bases: 10. For the CDR3, the DNA is TGTGCCACAATATGGACAGGGAGATACACTGAAGCTTTCTTT. The encoded protein is CATIWTGRYTEAFF.

The chain couples TRBV10-1 to TRBJ2-3; TRBD1 matches 9 bases. CDR3 length: 15 residues. Germline lookup yields CDR1 WNHNN and CDR2 SYGVQD (reference sequence). V gave up 0 bases and J gave up 10 bases; unmatched junction bases: 8. In nucleotides, the CDR3 is TGCGCCAGCAGTGAGTCAGGTGGGGGGACAGGGCCGCAGTATTTT. Its translation is CASSESGGGTGPQYF.

This clonotype was found a few times. The chain has TRBV12-3 or TRBV12-4 and TRBJ2-3, with 8 bases identical to TRBD1. The CDR3 runs to 15 residues. With 6 bases clipped from V and 4 bases from J, the junction kept 9 bases outside the gene matches. The CDR3 loop reads CASSRTGRGADTQYF. In DNA form, the CDR3 reads TGTGCCAGCAGCCGGACAGGGAGAGGTGCAGATACGCAGTATTTT.

This clonotype has at least ten counts. This chain connects TRBV5-1 to TRBJ1-2, with D hard to call. Trimming removed 1 base from V and 3 bases from J, with 10 bases in between. The CDR3 has 14 amino acids. CDR1 is SGHRS, CDR2 YFSETQ, per germline. The CDR3 nucleotides read TGCGCCAGCAGCTTGTCCGACGCTCACTATGGCTACACCTTC. Amino acids: CASSLSDAHYGYTF.

This chain uses TRBV5-1 with TRBJ2-5, with TRBD1 identical over 9 bases. V dropped 4 bases and J dropped 4; count of bases not matched to a gene: 5. Germline CDR1 SGHRS, CDR2 YFSETQ. CDR3 length equals 14 residues. The CDR3 DNA reads TGCGCCAGCAGCCACAGGGGGCAGTTAGAGACCCAGTACTTC. This gives the protein CASSHRGQLETQYF.

The CDR3 bases are TGCGCCAGCAGCTTTAAGGAGGGGGGTTCAGAGACCCAGTACTTC. It codes for CASSFKEGGSETQYF. The chain is built from TRBV5-1 and TRBJ2-5; D is possibly TRBD1 or TRBD2 (6 bases each). The CDR3 is 15 amino acids. Germline V CDR1 and CDR2: SGHRS, YFSETQ. Trimming pared 2 bases from V and 4 bases from J, leaving 15 bases between.

This chain links TRBV11-2 with TRBJ2-3; 7 bases are shared with TRBD1. In germline, CDR1 is SGHAT, CDR2 FQNNGV. This CDR3 is 16 amino acids long. J gave up 4 bases and V 4 bases, and 11 bases lay outside the gene matches. CDR3 region: CASSSESGQSSDTQYF. Written as DNA, the CDR3 is TGTGCCAGCAGCTCCGAATCGGGACAGTCTTCAGATACGCAGTATTTT.

The chain uses TRBV15 and TRBJ2-2; the D is unclear. The germline CDR1 and CDR2 sequences are LNHNV and YYDKDF (reference sequence). This CDR3 comprises 14 residues. V was cut by 1 base and J by 3 bases, with 6 bases left in between. Here the CDR3 reads CATSRGQDTGELFF. The CDR3 nucleotides are TGTGCCACCAGCAGAGGTCAGGACACCGGGGAGCTGTTTTTT. The variable domain in full, with the rest retrieved from reference TRBV15 and TRBJ2-2, is DAMVIQNPRYQVTQFGKPVTLSCSQTLNHNVMYWYQQKSSQAPKLLFHYYDKDFNNEADTPDNFQSRRPNTSFCFLDIRSPGLGDTAMYLCATSRGQDTGELFFGEGSRLTVL.

Written as DNA, the CDR3 is TGTGCCAGCAGACTCCGCGGAGGGAAGGGGAGCACTGAAGCTTTCTTT. Translating it yields CASRLRGGKGSTEAFF. The chain links TRBV12-3 or TRBV12-4 to TRBJ1-1; possible D gene TRBD1, 5 bases. Trimming stripped 6 bases from V and 4 bases from J, with 21 bases between. The CDR3 loop spans 16 amino acids.

This clonotype was detected a few times. The genes are TRBV4-1 and TRBJ1-4, with D unclear. This CDR3 has 14 amino acids. Trimming shortened V by 4 bases and J by 4 bases, and 10 bases separated the two germline ends. Germline V gene data show CDR1 as MGHRA and CDR2 as YSYEKL. CDR3 nucleotide sequence: TGCGCCAGCAGCCTCCTGGGAAATAATGAAAAACTGTTTTTT. Encoded protein: CASSLLGNNEKLFF.

The genes are TRBV27 and TRBJ2-2; 8 bases align to TRBD1. The CDR3 has 16 residues. J was trimmed by 0 bases and V by 3 bases; bases with no gene match: 3. Looked up from germline, CDR1 is MNHEY and CDR2 is SMNVEV (reference sequence). This CDR3 is CASSLPDRANTGELFF. Here the CDR3 DNA reads TGTGCCAGCAGTTTGCCGGACAGGGCGAACACCGGGGAGCTGTTTTTT.

The chain carries TRBV5-1 and TRBJ2-3; D call uncertain. From germline, CDR1 is SGHRS and CDR2 YFSETQ. The CDR3 runs to 12 residues. V lost 1 base, J lost 7 bases, and 7 bases lay in between. CDR3 in DNA: TGCGCCAGCAGCTTGAATTCCCATACGCAGTATTTT. Amino acid sequence: CASSLNSHTQYF.

The sample holds a few counts of this clonotype. The rearrangement links TRBV7-9 to TRBJ1-6, with D hard to call. The CDR3 has 14 amino acids. V was cut by 11 bases and J by 7 bases, with 18 bases left in between. The V gene's germline CDR1 is SEHNR and CDR2 FQNEAQ (reference sequence). CDR3 protein: CAVGVAIWNSPLHF. CDR3 DNA: TGTGCCGTAGGAGTGGCGATCTGGAATTCACCCCTCCACTTT.

The count of this clonotype is one. This chain joins TRBV4-1 and TRBJ2-1; 8 bases line up with TRBD1. The CDR3 covers 15 residues. Unmatched junction bases numbered 5, after V lost 4 bases and J lost 3 bases. Per germline, CDR1 MGHRA and CDR2 YSYEKL. The CDR3 bases are TGCGCCAGCAGCCTAGGACAGGGATTCTACAATGAGCAGTTCTTC. Its protein product is CASSLGQGFYNEQFF.

The chain links TRBV21-1 to TRBJ2-3; TRBD1, as called in the table, went unchecked against the DNA. TRBV21-1 is described as a pseudogene. The CDR3 has 16 amino acids. For the CDR3, the DNA is TGTGCCAGCAGCTCTACCCTTCCAGGGGGTAAAGATACGCAGTATTTT. This translates into CASSSTLPGGKDTQYF.

The chain joins TRBV7-9 to TRBJ2-1, with TRBD1 matching 10 bases. The CDR3 has 18 residues. Germline V gives CDR1 SEHNR, CDR2 FQNEAQ (reference sequence). V lost 6 bases to trimming and J lost 7 bases; unmatched junction nucleotides: 18. The CDR3 DNA reads TGTGCCAGCAGACCAAGAACGATTGACAGGGGGCGATTGAATGAGCAGTTCTTC. This sequence encodes CASRPRTIDRGRLNEQFF. Full variable domain (missing parts from reference TRBV7-9 and TRBJ2-1): DTGVSQNPRHKITKRGQNVTFRCDPISEHNRLYWYRQTLGQGPEFLTYFQNEAQLEKSRLLSDRFSAERPKGSFSTLEIQRTEQGDSAMYLCASRPRTIDRGRLNEQFFGPGTRLTVL.

V is TRBV4-2 and J is TRBJ2-3, with D uncertain. The CDR3 has 12 amino acids. CDR1 and CDR2 (germline): LGHNA, YNFKEQ. Trimming took off 1 base at V and 7 bases at J, with 6 bases between the two ends. CDR3 in amino acids: CASSQGSHTQYF. CDR3 bases: TGTGCCAGCAGCCAAGGAAGCCATACGCAGTATTTT.

The sample holds many counts of this clonotype. The J gene is TRBJ1-6, the V gene TRBV5-6, with a weak D call TRBD1 (5 bases). Germline CDR1 SGHDT, CDR2 YYEEEE. Trimming stripped 5 bases from V and 7 bases from J, with 13 bases between. The CDR3 spans 14 residues. Here the CDR3 reads CASSHRDGNSPLHF. CDR3 bases: TGTGCCAGCAGTCACCGGGACGGCAATTCACCCCTCCACTTT.